This TCR beta chain came from a study of early stage breast cancer tumors. Points on this clone: Its cognate antigen is unknown.

Germline CDR1 and CDR2: SGHTA and FQGNSA. CDR3 length: 14 residues. V shed 0 bases, J shed 7 bases, and the junction held 3 bases outside the gene matches. Broader study findings: In about 90% of the 16 patients, blood comparison separated tumor from normal breast. Compared with adjacent normal breast, tumors showed around 2.5-fold denser, more clonal T cells.

Assay used: immunoSEQ multiplex PCR; TCRdb lists only in-frame clones, some missing. The sample lists about 50,000 clones, approximately 80% seen once, with more than 1.1% in the top ten. Source material: blood. The genes are TRBV7-2 and TRBJ1-2; 9 positions agree with TRBD1. The source is a person aged 45 to 59 with breast cancer. The CDR3 DNA reads TGTGCCAGCAGCTTAGCCCGGGACAGGGCTGGCTACACCTTC. Protein product: CASSLARDRAGYTF.